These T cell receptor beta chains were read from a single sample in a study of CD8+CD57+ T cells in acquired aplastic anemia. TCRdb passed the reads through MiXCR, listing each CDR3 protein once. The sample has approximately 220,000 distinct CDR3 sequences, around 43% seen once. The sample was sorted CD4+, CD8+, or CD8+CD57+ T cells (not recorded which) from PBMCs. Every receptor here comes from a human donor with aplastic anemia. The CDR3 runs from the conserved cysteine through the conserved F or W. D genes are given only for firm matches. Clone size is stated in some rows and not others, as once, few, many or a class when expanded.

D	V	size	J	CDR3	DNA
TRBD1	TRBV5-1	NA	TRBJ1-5	CASRLGQGADQPQHF	TGCGCCAGCAGGTTGGGACAGGGGGCCGATCAGCCCCAGCATTTT
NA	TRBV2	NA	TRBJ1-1	CASSEEENTEAFF	TGTGCCAGCAGTGAAGAGGAGAACACTGAAGCTTTCTTT
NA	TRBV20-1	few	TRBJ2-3	CSARGPRGEDSNTDTQYF	TGCAGTGCTAGAGGCCCCCGCGGGGAGGACTCTAACACAGATACGCAGTATTTT
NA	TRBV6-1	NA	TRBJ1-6	CASSSPGISYNSPLHF	TGTGCCAGCAGCTCTCCAGGGATTTCCTATAATTCACCCCTCCACTTT
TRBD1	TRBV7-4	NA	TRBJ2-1	CASSQTGDWDEQFF	TGCGCCAGCAGCCAGACAGGGGATTGGGATGAGCAGTTCTTC
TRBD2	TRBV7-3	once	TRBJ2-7	CASSLWVSGAYEQYF	TGTGCCAGCAGCTTATGGGTTAGCGGGGCCTACGAGCAGTACTTC
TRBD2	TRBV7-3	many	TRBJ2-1	CASSLSAGDNNEQFF	TGTGCCAGCAGCTTATCGGCGGGGGATAACAATGAGCAGTTCTTC
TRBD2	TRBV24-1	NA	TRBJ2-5	CASSLSGTTQETQYF	TGTGCCAGCAGTTTATCGGGGACTACACAAGAGACCCAGTACTTC
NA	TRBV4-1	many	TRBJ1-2	CASSHSWEDYGYTF	TGCGCCAGCAGCCACAGTTGGGAGGACTATGGCTACACCTTC
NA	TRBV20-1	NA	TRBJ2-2	CSAREAGTYTGELFF	TGCAGTGCTAGAGAGGCAGGGACTTACACCGGGGAGCTGTTTTTT
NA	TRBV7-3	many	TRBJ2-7	CASSLGLGYTYEQYF	TGTGCCAGCAGCTTAGGATTAGGATACACCTACGAGCAGTACTTC
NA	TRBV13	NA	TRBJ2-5	CASSWGSLERQETQYF	TGTGCCAGCAGCTGGGGGAGTTTGGAGCGCCAAGAGACCCAGTACTTC
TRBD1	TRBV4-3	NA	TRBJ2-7	CASSQGTGSGEQYF	TGCGCCAGCAGCCAGGGGACAGGGTCGGGGGAGCAGTACTTT
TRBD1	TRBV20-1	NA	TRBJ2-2	CSAWDRPNTGELFF	TGCAGTGCTTGGGACAGACCGAACACCGGGGAGCTGTTTTTT
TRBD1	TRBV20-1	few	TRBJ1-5	CSARDWTGPREPQHF	TGCAGTGCTAGAGATTGGACAGGGCCCCGGGAGCCCCAGCATTTT
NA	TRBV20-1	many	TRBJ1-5	CSARDGVRGGGNQPQHF	TGCAGTGCTAGAGATGGTGTTCGGGGCGGCGGCAATCAGCCCCAGCATTTT
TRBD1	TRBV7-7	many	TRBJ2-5	CASSKDRAGQETQYF	TGTGCTAGCAGCAAGGACAGGGCAGGGCAAGAGACCCAGTACTTC
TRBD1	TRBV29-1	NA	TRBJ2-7	CSVRGQPPWEQYF	TGCAGCGTCCGGGGACAGCCCCCATGGGAGCAGTACTTC
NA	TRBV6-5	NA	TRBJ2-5	CASSYFGKGLTETQYF	TGTGCCAGCAGCTACTTTGGAAAGGGGCTGACGGAGACCCAGTACTTC
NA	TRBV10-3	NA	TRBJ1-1	CASPPGRESRRNTEAFF	TGTGCCAGCCCCCCCGGACGGGAGTCGAGGAGGAACACTGAAGCTTTCTTT